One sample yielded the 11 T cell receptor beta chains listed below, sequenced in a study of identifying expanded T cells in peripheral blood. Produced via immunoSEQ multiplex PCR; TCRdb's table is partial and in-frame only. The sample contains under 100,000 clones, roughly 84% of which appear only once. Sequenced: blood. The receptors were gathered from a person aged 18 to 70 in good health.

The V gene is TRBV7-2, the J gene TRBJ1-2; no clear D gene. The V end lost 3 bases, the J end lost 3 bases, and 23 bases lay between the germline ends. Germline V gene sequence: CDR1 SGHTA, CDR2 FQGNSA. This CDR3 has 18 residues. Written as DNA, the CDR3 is TGTGCCAGCAGCTTTAGTTGGGATGCAGGTGCACCGGACTATGGCTACACCTTC. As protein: CASSFSWDAGAPDYGYTF.

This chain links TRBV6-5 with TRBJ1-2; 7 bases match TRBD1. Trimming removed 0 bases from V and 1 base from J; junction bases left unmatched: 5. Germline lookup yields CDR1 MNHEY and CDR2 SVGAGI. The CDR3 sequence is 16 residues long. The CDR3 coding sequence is TGTGCCAGCAGTTACTCGAGGGGGCTGGTTAACTATGGCTACACCTTC. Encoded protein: CASSYSRGLVNYGYTF.

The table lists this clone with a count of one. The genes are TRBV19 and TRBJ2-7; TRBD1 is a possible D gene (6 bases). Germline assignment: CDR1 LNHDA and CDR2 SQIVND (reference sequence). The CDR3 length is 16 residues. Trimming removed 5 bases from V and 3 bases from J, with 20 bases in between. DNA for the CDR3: TGTGCCAGTAGTGAGCCGGGACAAGGTAACAGCTACGAGCAGTACTTC. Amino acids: CASSEPGQGNSYEQYF.

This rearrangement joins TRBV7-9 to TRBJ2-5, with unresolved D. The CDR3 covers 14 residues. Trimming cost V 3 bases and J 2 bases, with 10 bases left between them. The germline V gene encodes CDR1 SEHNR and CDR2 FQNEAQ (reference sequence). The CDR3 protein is CASSFLPLQETQYF. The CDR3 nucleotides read TGTGCCAGCAGCTTCCTACCACTGCAAGAGACCCAGTACTTC.

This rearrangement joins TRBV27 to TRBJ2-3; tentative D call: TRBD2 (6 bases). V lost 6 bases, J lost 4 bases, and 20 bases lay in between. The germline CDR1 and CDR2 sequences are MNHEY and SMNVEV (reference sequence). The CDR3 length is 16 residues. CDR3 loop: CASSPSRGGVPDTQYF. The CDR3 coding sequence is TGTGCCAGCAGCCCTTCTCGGGGCGGGGTTCCAGATACGCAGTATTTT.

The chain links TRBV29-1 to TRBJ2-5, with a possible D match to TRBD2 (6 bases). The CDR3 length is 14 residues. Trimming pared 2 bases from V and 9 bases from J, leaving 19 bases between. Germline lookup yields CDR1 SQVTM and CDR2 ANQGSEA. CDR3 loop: CSVEIAVGLGAQYF. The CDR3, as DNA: TGCAGCGTTGAAATAGCGGTGGGTCTCGGGGCCCAGTACTTC.

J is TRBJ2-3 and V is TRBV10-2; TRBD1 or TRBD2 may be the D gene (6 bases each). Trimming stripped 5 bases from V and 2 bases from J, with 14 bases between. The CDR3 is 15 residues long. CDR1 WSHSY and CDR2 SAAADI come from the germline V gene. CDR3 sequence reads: CASSIEGGYTDTQYF. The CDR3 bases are TGCGCCAGCAGTATTGAGGGGGGATACACAGATACGCAGTATTTT.

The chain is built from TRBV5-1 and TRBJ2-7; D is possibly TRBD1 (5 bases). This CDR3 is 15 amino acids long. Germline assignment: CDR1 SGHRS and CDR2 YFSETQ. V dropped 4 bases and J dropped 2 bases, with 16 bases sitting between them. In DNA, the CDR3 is TGCGCCAGCAGCCTTTTCGCGACAGATACCTACGAGCAGTACTTC. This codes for CASSLFATDTYEQYF.

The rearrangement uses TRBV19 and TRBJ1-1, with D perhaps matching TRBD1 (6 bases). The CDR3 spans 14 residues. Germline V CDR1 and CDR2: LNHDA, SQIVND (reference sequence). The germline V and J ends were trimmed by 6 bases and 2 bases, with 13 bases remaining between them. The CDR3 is CASRETGSNTEAFF. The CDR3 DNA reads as TGTGCCAGTAGAGAGACAGGATCAAACACTGAAGCTTTCTTT.

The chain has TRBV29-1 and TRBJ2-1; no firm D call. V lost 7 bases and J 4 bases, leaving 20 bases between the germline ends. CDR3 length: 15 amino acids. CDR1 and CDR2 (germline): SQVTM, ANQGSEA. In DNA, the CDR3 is TGCAGCGGATGGATTAGTAATACTATTTACAATGAGCAGTTCTTC. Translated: CSGWISNTIYNEQFF.

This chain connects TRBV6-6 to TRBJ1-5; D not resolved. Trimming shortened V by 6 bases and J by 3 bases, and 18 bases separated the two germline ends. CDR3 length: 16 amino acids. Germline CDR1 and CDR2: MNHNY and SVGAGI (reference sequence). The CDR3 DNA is TGTGCCAGCAGGGGTAACGTAGGGCAGTTCAATCAGCCCCAGCATTTT. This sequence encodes CASRGNVGQFNQPQHF.